This T cell receptor beta chain came from a study of beta chain features in type 1 diabetes. It was one heparinised blood draw, averaging about 116 mL, that each donor gave. A CD45RO/CCR7/CD25/CD127/CD95/CD27 panel sorted naive, central memory, regulatory and stem cell-like memory CD4+ cells. Germline V gene lookup returns CDR1 LNHDA and CDR2 SQIVND (reference sequence). The CDR3 sequence is 15 residues long. Losses at the gene ends were 1 base for V and 8 bases for J; bases not matched to a gene: 10. Findings and limits, study-wide: Cells with high TCR expression could be over-represented by cDNA sequencing. A closer apparent resemblance between naive, central memory and Treg TCRB repertoires was seen in patients than in healthy donors. TCRB CDR3 length was moderately but significantly reduced in all four CD4+ subsets of Type 1 diabetes patients.

The isolated RNA, all of it, was reverse transcribed, so expressed TCRB transcripts were what got sequenced. TCRdb keeps only in-frame clones here, not all; method: immunoSEQ multiplex PCR. The sample holds hundreds of thousands of clones, 15% seen once. This clone was seen only a few times. Antigen specificity is unknown. Sample: naive CD4+ T cells from blood. This TCR came from a man aged 18 to 30 with type 1 diabetes. The chain recombines TRBV19 with TRBJ1-2, with 7 bases identical to TRBD1. CDR3 sequence (DNA): TGTGCCAGTAGTATAGCCAGGACAGGCTCTACCGGCTACACCTTC. It specifies CASSIARTGSTGYTF.